The clone carrying this T cell receptor (beta chain) was seen a handful of times. What it recognizes is unknown. One end of the junction is discordant with germline, which a read error may explain. The sample originates from a study of metastatic and nonmetastatic thyroid tumors. Study results and limitations: Malignant thyroid tumors reportedly had TCR beta diversity that was significantly higher than in benign nodules, in blood and tumor.

Treatment of any kind had been given to no patient before thyroid surgery. Per the authors' pipeline: The study's classifier, a distant-metastasis tool for papillary thyroid cancer, was built using CDR3 differences across clinicopathological groups. Through MiXCR, TCRdb re-clonotyped the PCR reads. The V and J calls here are based on TCRdb, not the publication. The sample yields about 29,000 clones, 16% seen once. The CDR3 spans 16 residues. Germline V gene lookup returns CDR1 MNHEY and CDR2 SMNVEV (reference sequence). This TCR was sampled from a female donor with papillary thyroid cancer or a benign thyroid nodule (not recorded which). Some clones in this sample may be carry-over from other donors' samples. The sequenced sample was blood. The J gene is TRBJ2-2, the V gene TRBV27, with TRBD1 identical over 8 bases. CDR3 nucleotide sequence: TGTGCCAGCATTGGCTGTGGGCAGGGGGCAACCGGTGAGCTGTTTTTT. Its protein is CASIGCGQGATGELFF.